Below are 28 T cell receptor beta chains sequenced from a single sample in a study of blood T cell repertoires in COVID-19. Some clones are missing from TCRdb's copy, which holds only in-frame ones; the method was immunoSEQ multiplex PCR. The repertoire holds 350,000 or so clones, with approximately 88% as singletons. Sequencing used peripheral blood. The receptors were gathered from a woman in her thirties with COVID-19, enrolled during active disease.

The chain combines TRBV5-1 with TRBJ1-2; tentatively, D is TRBD1 (6 bases). Deletions cut 0 bases from V and 11 bases from J, with 17 bases between. Germline CDR1 SGHRS, CDR2 YFSETQ. This CDR3 is 14 amino acids long. CDR3 sequence: CASSLEAGARGYTF. The CDR3 DNA reads TGCGCCAGCAGCTTGGAGGCGGGGGCGAGAGGGTACACCTTC.

CDR3 protein: CSASGQGAYWFAFF. The DNA for the CDR3 is TGCAGTGCTAGTGGGCAGGGGGCTTATTGGTTTGCTTTCTTT. This chain joins TRBV20-1 and TRBJ1-1; 8 positions match TRBD1. The V segment lost 3 bases and the J segment 11 bases; nucleotides outside the gene matches: 14. Germline CDR1 and CDR2: DFQATT and SNEGSKA (reference sequence). The CDR3 loop spans 14 amino acids.

The V call is TRBV19, the J call TRBJ1-1, with D possibly matching TRBD1 (5 bases). The CDR3 covers 14 residues. Trimming shortened V by 6 bases and J by 7 bases, and 18 bases separated the two germline ends. Germline V gives CDR1 LNHDA, CDR2 SQIVND (reference sequence). The DNA for the CDR3 is TGTGCCAGTAGGCCAGACAGTTGGTCCGGTGAAGCTTTCTTT. This gives the protein CASRPDSWSGEAFF.

The gene calls are TRBV6-1 and TRBJ2-2; D is ambiguous. Trimming removed 1 base at V and 8 bases at J, with 8 bases between. Germline lookup yields CDR1 MNHNS and CDR2 SASEGT. The CDR3 totals 13 residues. The CDR3 is CASSEVLEGELFF. The CDR3, as DNA: TGTGCCAGCAGTGAAGTGTTAGAGGGGGAGCTGTTTTTT.

This clone was detected only once. The CDR3: CASSLAGTGNYEQYF. The CDR3 DNA follows: TGTGCCAGCAGCTTAGCTGGGACAGGTAATTACGAGCAGTACTTC. The chain recombines TRBV11-2 with TRBJ2-7; 8 nucleotides match TRBD1. The germline CDR1 and CDR2 sequences are SGHAT and FQNNGV. With 1 base clipped from V and 4 bases from J, the junction kept 6 bases outside the gene matches. CDR3 length equals 15 residues.

V and J are TRBV5-5 and TRBJ1-3, with D hard to call. Trimming cost V 5 bases and J 4 bases, with 10 bases left between them. Germline CDR1 SGHKS, CDR2 YYEKEE (reference sequence). The CDR3 has 13 amino acids. The CDR3 region is CASRSGNGNTIYF. CDR3 bases: TGTGCCAGCAGGTCCGGGAACGGAAACACCATATATTTT. The whole variable domain, remainder taken from reference TRBV5-5 and TRBJ1-3, is DAGVTQSPTHLIKTRGQQVTLRCSPISGHKSVSWYQQVLGQGPQFIFQYYEKEERGRGNFPDRFSARQFPNYSSELNVNALLLGDSALYLCASRSGNGNTIYFGEGSWLTVV.

The CDR3 bases are TGTGCCAGCAGCCAGGGGGCAAAGGGCTACACCTTC. Translated, it gives CASSQGAKGYTF. The chain is built from TRBV7-2 and TRBJ1-2; TRBD1 matches 8 bases. There are 12 residues in the CDR3. CDR1 SGHTA and CDR2 FQGNSA come from the germline V gene. J was trimmed by 8 bases and V by 5 bases; bases with no gene match: 4.

The genes are TRBV11-2 and TRBJ1-1; D not resolved. Germline V gene data show CDR1 as SGHAT and CDR2 as FQNNGV. V dropped 5 bases and J dropped 4 bases, with 11 bases sitting between them. CDR3 size: 13 residues. CDR3 protein: CASSLTGVTEAFF. The CDR3 DNA reads TGTGCCAGCAGCCTAACCGGGGTCACTGAAGCTTTCTTT. Combining the CDR3 with reference TRBV11-2 and TRBJ1-1 gives the whole variable domain EAGVAQSPRYKIIEKRQSVAFWCNPISGHATLYWYQQILGQGPKLLIQFQNNGVVDDSQLPKDRFSAERLKGVDSTLKIQPAKLEDSAVYLCASSLTGVTEAFFGQGTRLTVV.

This clone turned up a few times. V is TRBV4-1 and J is TRBJ1-1, with TRBD1 as a possible D gene (5 bases). The CDR3 is 16 residues long. V lost 4 bases and J 0 bases, leaving 15 bases between the germline ends. Looked up from germline, CDR1 is MGHRA and CDR2 is YSYEKL. The CDR3 region is CASSPAGGRLNTEAFF. DNA for the CDR3: TGCGCCAGCAGCCCGGCGGGGGGTAGGTTGAACACTGAAGCTTTCTTT.

V and J are TRBV5-5 and TRBJ2-2; D is perhaps TRBD1 (7 bases). Germline V gives CDR1 SGHKS, CDR2 YYEKEE (reference sequence). The V end was cut by 4 bases, the J end by 0 bases, with 16 bases between. CDR3 length: 17 residues. Written as DNA, the CDR3 is TGTGCCAGCAGCCAGGGGGGAAGGGTAGCGAACACCGGGGAGCTGTTTTTT. Translated, it gives CASSQGGRVANTGELFF.

The CDR3 spells CASSLVWGGEETQYF. Written as DNA, the CDR3 is TGTGCCAGCAGTTTGGTATGGGGGGGAGAAGAGACCCAGTACTTC. This chain joins TRBV6-5 and TRBJ2-5, with 7 bases lining up with TRBD2. V dropped 4 bases and J dropped 3; count of bases not matched to a gene: 8. The germline gives CDR1 MNHEY, CDR2 SVGAGI. CDR3 length: 15 residues.

The chain links TRBV7-2 to TRBJ2-4, with TRBD1 as a possible D gene (6 bases). V gave up 1 base and J gave up 6 bases, with 13 bases separating them. Per the germline V gene, CDR1 is SGHTA and CDR2 is FQGNSA. This CDR3 region has 15 residues. CDR3 in DNA: TGTGCCAGCAGCTTAGATTCAGGGGAGACAAACATTCAGTACTTC. Encoded protein: CASSLDSGETNIQYF.

The chain links TRBV5-4 to TRBJ2-5, with TRBD2 identical over 7 bases. This CDR3 has 15 amino acids. Trimming took 2 bases from V and 0 from J; bases not matched to a gene: 4. The germline gives CDR1 SGHNT, CDR2 YYREEE (reference sequence). The CDR3 coding sequence is TGTGCCAGCAGCTTACCCGGGGGGTACCAAGAGACCCAGTACTTC. Residues: CASSLPGGYQETQYF. Full variable domain (missing parts from reference TRBV5-4 and TRBJ2-5): ETGVTQSPTHLIKTRGQQVTLRCSSQSGHNTVSWYQQALGQGPQFIFQYYREEENGRGNFPPRFSGLQFPNYSSELNVNALELDDSALYLCASSLPGGYQETQYFGPGTRLLVL.

This rearrangement joins TRBV18 to TRBJ1-1; D remains ambiguous. The CDR3 consists of 14 residues. Germline assignment: CDR1 KGHSH and CDR2 LQKENI. Trimming took 2 bases from V and 11 from J, leaving 18 bases between them. The CDR3 DNA follows: TGTGCCAGCTCACCAGGCGCCAGGAGGGAGAATGCTTTCTTT. Its protein product is CASSPGARRENAFF.

The chain couples TRBV7-9 to TRBJ2-5, with D tentatively TRBD1 (5 bases). Germline V gene sequence: CDR1 SEHNR, CDR2 FQNEAQ (reference sequence). The CDR3 loop spans 13 amino acids. With 0 bases removed from V and 5 bases from J, the gap between germline ends came to 7 bases. The CDR3: CASSLAGVETQYF. CDR3 sequence (DNA): TGTGCCAGCAGCTTAGCAGGGGTTGAGACCCAGTACTTC.

The gene calls are TRBV28 and TRBJ1-2, with a weak D call TRBD1 (6 bases). CDR1 MDHEN and CDR2 SYDVKM come from the germline V gene. The CDR3 contains 12 residues. V lost 5 bases and J 7 bases, leaving 11 bases between the germline ends. The CDR3 DNA follows: TGTGCCAGCAGTCCGGTGACAGGTGGCTACACCTTC. It yields the protein CASSPVTGGYTF.

The chain links TRBV2 to TRBJ1-2; 7 positions agree with TRBD1. V was clipped by 3 bases and J by 4 bases; unmatched bases: 5. CDR3 length equals 14 residues. The germline V gene has CDR1 SNHLY and CDR2 FYNNEI. In DNA, the CDR3 is TGTGCCAGCAGTGATCACAGGGGAGGCTATGGCTACACCTTC. It codes for CASSDHRGGYGYTF.

This chain connects TRBV14 to TRBJ1-6, with 9 bases lining up with TRBD1. Trimming at V came to 3 bases and at J to 7 bases, leaving 7 bases not matched to a gene. The length of the CDR3 is 16 residues. CDR1 is SGHDN, CDR2 FVKESK, per germline. The CDR3 DNA follows: TGTGCCAGCAGCCAGGCTTGGACAGGGGCGAATTCACCCCTCCACTTT. As protein: CASSQAWTGANSPLHF.

This chain uses TRBV28 with TRBJ2-7; D perhaps matches TRBD1 (5 bases). Trimming removed 5 bases at V and 4 bases at J, with 9 bases between. The CDR3 is 12 amino acids. Germline V gives CDR1 MDHEN, CDR2 SYDVKM. The CDR3 DNA reads TGTGCCAGCAGTAGACAGAGATACGAGCAGTACGTC. As protein: CASSRQRYEQYV.

The chain uses TRBV5-8 and TRBJ2-5; TRBD1 is a possible D gene (6 bases). This CDR3 contains 14 residues. V lost 3 bases and J 4 bases, leaving 13 bases between the germline ends. Looked up from germline, CDR1 is SGHTS and CDR2 is YDEGEE. CDR3 bases: TGTGCCAGCAGCTACCCTACAGGGTCAGAGACCCAGTACTTC. Its protein product is CASSYPTGSETQYF.

This clone was found a few times. The chain has TRBV20-1 and TRBJ1-1; D not resolved. Per the germline V gene, CDR1 is DFQATT and CDR2 is SNEGSKA (reference sequence). The V end was cut by 7 bases, the J end by 1 base, with 7 bases between. This CDR3 contains 11 residues. CDR3 sequence reads: CSVGENTEAFF. The CDR3 DNA reads as TGCAGTGTCGGTGAGAACACTGAAGCTTTCTTT.

The chain couples TRBV20-1 to TRBJ1-5; D is unresolved. There are 17 residues in the CDR3. Between the trimmed V and J ends, which lost 3 bases and 0 bases, there was a span of 18 bases. In germline, CDR1 is DFQATT, CDR2 SNEGSKA (reference sequence). This CDR3 is CSASSGQLSYSNQPQHF. The CDR3 DNA reads TGCAGTGCTAGTAGTGGGCAGCTGTCTTATAGCAATCAGCCCCAGCATTTT.

The rearrangement links TRBV28 to TRBJ1-6; TRBD1 aligns across 9 bases. J gave up 10 bases and V 5 bases, and 9 bases lay outside the gene matches. CDR3 size: 15 residues. Germline CDR1 is MDHEN and CDR2 is SYDVKM. The chain's CDR3 is CASSPPDRGGSPLHF. In DNA form, the CDR3 reads TGTGCCAGCAGTCCCCCCGACAGGGGGGGATCACCCCTCCACTTT. Drawing the rest from reference TRBV28 and TRBJ1-6, the complete variable domain is DVKVTQSSRYLVKRTGEKVFLECVQDMDHENMFWYRQDPGLGLRLIYFSYDVKMKEKGDIPEGYSVSREKKERFSLILESASTNQTSMYLCASSPPDRGGSPLHFGNGTRLTVT.

The chain employs TRBV2 and TRBJ1-6; TRBD1 matches 7 bases. Germline trimming cut 10 bases from V and 5 bases from J; bases unmatched to any gene: 8. Germline CDR1 SNHLY, CDR2 FYNNEI. The CDR3 has 14 residues. The CDR3, as DNA: TGTGCCACCGCCCGGGACAGAAATAATTCACCCCTCCACTTT. Its translation is CATARDRNNSPLHF.

The rearrangement links TRBV28 to TRBJ2-2, with 9 bases identical to TRBD2. CDR3 length equals 16 residues. The junction had 11 bases not matched to a gene; V was cut back by 5 bases and J by 7 bases. Germline V CDR1 and CDR2: MDHEN, SYDVKM. This CDR3 reads CASSPASGRRIGELFF. Here the CDR3 DNA reads TGTGCCAGCAGTCCCGCCAGCGGGAGGCGTATCGGGGAGCTGTTTTTT. Filled out from reference TRBV28 and TRBJ2-2, the complete variable domain reads DVKVTQSSRYLVKRTGEKVFLECVQDMDHENMFWYRQDPGLGLRLIYFSYDVKMKEKGDIPEGYSVSREKKERFSLILESASTNQTSMYLCASSPASGRRIGELFFGEGSRLTVL.

The V and J genes are TRBV18 and TRBJ2-5, with 7 bases fitting TRBD2. Per germline, CDR1 KGHSH and CDR2 LQKENI. The CDR3 totals 16 residues. With 3 bases clipped from V and 1 base from J, the junction kept 8 bases outside the gene matches. CDR3: CASSPLTGGIQETQYF. For the CDR3, the DNA is TGTGCCAGCTCACCGCTGACCGGGGGGATCCAAGAGACCCAGTACTTC.

There are a few counts of this clone. The chain links TRBV7-9 to TRBJ1-2; D unresolved. Germline V gives CDR1 SEHNR, CDR2 FQNEAQ (reference sequence). With 4 bases removed from V and 5 bases from J, the gap between germline ends came to 11 bases. The CDR3 length is 13 residues. The CDR3 reads CASSSRGRYGYTF. CDR3 coding DNA: TGTGCCAGCAGCTCCAGAGGGCGATATGGCTACACCTTC.

The rearrangement links TRBV7-2 to TRBJ2-7, with TRBD2 identical over 11 bases. The junction had 6 bases not matched to a gene; V was cut back by 2 bases and J by 6 bases. Germline lookup yields CDR1 SGHTA and CDR2 FQGNSA. This CDR3 has 15 amino acids. CDR3 amino acids: CASSLRTSGGPEQYF. The CDR3 DNA sequence: TGTGCCAGCAGCTTACGCACTAGCGGGGGCCCCGAGCAGTACTTC.